Listed below are T cell receptor beta chains from one sample, sequenced in a study of T cell repertoires in cytomegalovirus infection. TCRdb reprocessed the reads with MiXCR, giving one entry per CDR3 protein. The repertoire includes about 440,000 distinct CDR3 sequences, about 33% of them detected once, and roughly an eighth sits in the top ten. Material for sequencing was PBMCs. The receptors were sampled from a human donor in good health (CMV status not recorded). Some clones in this sample may be carry-over from other donors' samples. Both conserved end residues are part of each CDR3. The order of the fields is J gene, D gene, clone size, V gene, CDR3 DNA, CDR3 protein. The D gene is left open where the match is weak. Rows may omit the clone size; those that give it use once, few, many or a size class.

TRBJ1-4 - many TRBV7-8 TGTGCCAGCAGCCAATACGGGGGTCCCGGTGAAAAACTGTTTTTT CASSQYGGPGEKLFF
TRBJ2-7 - few TRBV20-1 TGCAGTGCCACGGGGCCCAGGGGAGACGAGCAGTACTTC CSATGPRGDEQYF
TRBJ2-7 TRBD1 - TRBV29-1 TGCAGCGCTAGGGACAGGGGGGAATACGAGCAGTACTTC CSARDRGEYEQYF
TRBJ1-2 - - TRBV12-3/TRBV12-4 TGTGCCAGCAGTTTAAGTGATGCGGCCGGAGCTGCTTATGGCTACACCTTC CASSLSDAAGAAYGYTF
TRBJ1-5 - few TRBV19 TGTGCCAGTAGTATAGTAGGAACACTTAGCAATCAGCCCCAGCATTTT CASSIVGTLSNQPQHF
TRBJ2-1 - - TRBV6-1 TGTGCCAGCAGTGAACCCATAGGCGGGGCCAGGGGCAATGAGCAGTTCTTC CASSEPIGGARGNEQFF
TRBJ2-4 - - TRBV29-1 TGCAGCGTTGAAGGAGGGGGTAAGGAGGCCTTAGCCAAAAACATTCAGTACTTC CSVEGGGKEALAKNIQYF
TRBJ2-1 TRBD2 many TRBV7-3 TGTGCCAGCAGCCCCAAACCGGGGGGGGGAGGTGAGCAGTTCTTC CASSPKPGGGGEQFF
TRBJ2-7 - few TRBV14 TGTGCCAGCAGCCAAGTAGGGTCCCCCTACGAGCAGTACTTC CASSQVGSPYEQYF
TRBJ2-1 TRBD2 - TRBV27 TGTGCCAGCAGTTTACGACTAGCGGGTTCTAATGAGCAGTTCTTC CASSLRLAGSNEQFF
TRBJ2-2 - many TRBV2 TGTGCCACGGGACCCCGAGGGACCGGGGAGCTGTTTTTT CATGPRGTGELFF
TRBJ2-1 TRBD2 few TRBV27 TGTGCCAGCAGTCCCCTAGCGGGGGGGCCAAATGAGCAGTTCTTC CASSPLAGGPNEQFF
TRBJ1-2 - few TRBV6-6 TGTGCCAGCACGGGGGGGTCAAAAGGCTACACCTTC CASTGGSKGYTF
TRBJ2-7 - - TRBV25-1 TGTGCCAGCAGTGAATCGGGGATCGAAGCCTACGAGCAGTACTTC CASSESGIEAYEQYF
TRBJ2-5 - once TRBV19 TGTGCCAGTAGTAACAGCGAGGGAGAGACCCAGTACTTC CASSNSEGETQYF
TRBJ1-5 - - TRBV6-2/TRBV6-3 TGTGCCAGCAGTTCTGCAGGACCGTATAGCAATCAGCCCCAGCATTTT CASSSAGPYSNQPQHF
TRBJ2-7 - many TRBV7-6 TGTGCCAGCAGCCTAGACTCGAGTGAGCCAAGCTCCTACGAGCAGTACTTC CASSLDSSEPSSYEQYF
TRBJ2-2 TRBD2 - TRBV6-2/TRBV6-3 TGTGCCAGCAGCCTAAGCGGGGTTCCGACCGGGGAGCTGTTTTTT CASSLSGVPTGELFF
TRBJ1-1 - few TRBV12-3/TRBV12-4 TGTGCCAGCAGCTACGGCTCTGGGACTGAAGCTTTCTTT CASSYGSGTEAFF
TRBJ1-3 - - TRBV7-2 TGTGCCAGCAGCTCAGGGACATCCACTAGAGGAAACACCATATATTTT CASSSGTSTRGNTIYF
TRBJ2-5 - - TRBV29-1 TGCAGCGTTGAAGGGGACGTTAGAGGTACCAACCAAGAGACCCAGTACTTC CSVEGDVRGTNQETQYF
TRBJ2-7 TRBD1 few TRBV7-8 TGTGCCAGCAACAAACAGGGGGCGGCCTACGAGCAGTACTTC CASNKQGAAYEQYF
TRBJ2-3 - - TRBV6-6 TGTGCCAGCAGTTACAGCTTCGGGGCAGGAGATACGCAGTATTTT CASSYSFGAGDTQYF
TRBJ2-7 TRBD1 - TRBV20-1 TGCAGTGCTAGAGATCGGAACAGGGGAACCTACGAGCAGTACTTC CSARDRNRGTYEQYF
TRBJ2-3 - few TRBV7-2 TGTGCCAGCAGCTTAGGCGGGGCGGGGGCGAGAGATACGCAGTATTTT CASSLGGAGARDTQYF
TRBJ1-2 - many TRBV12-3/TRBV12-4 TGTGCCAGCAGCCCGGAAGGTGGGGGCGGCTATGGCTACACCTTC CASSPEGGGGYGYTF
TRBJ2-1 TRBD1 many TRBV7-2 TGTGCCAGCAGCTTAGTCGGGACAGGGCTCCTCTATGAGCAGTTCTTC CASSLVGTGLLYEQFF
TRBJ1-2 - - TRBV15 TGTGCCACCAGCGACGATCCCAGGGTACTCTATGGCTACACCTTC CATSDDPRVLYGYTF
TRBJ2-1 TRBD1 - TRBV6-6 TGTGCCAGCAGTTTAACCCCCGACAGGGTGTTCAATGAGCAGTTCTTC CASSLTPDRVFNEQFF
TRBJ2-7 - - TRBV28 TGTGCCAGCAGTTTATTGGCAGGAAACTACGAGCAGTACTTC CASSLLAGNYEQYF
TRBJ2-7 - - TRBV19 TGTGCCAGTATTATAAGACCTTTCGGACTCTACGAGCAGTACTTC CASIIRPFGLYEQYF
TRBJ2-6 TRBD1 - TRBV5-6 TGTGCCAGCAGCTTCGGGGACAGGGCATCTTTC CASSFGDRASF
TRBJ1-4 - few TRBV28 TGTGCCAGCAGTTTAGTCCAGGGGCATGAAAAACTGTTTTTT CASSLVQGHEKLFF
TRBJ1-2 - many TRBV7-2 TGTGCCAGCAGCCCCCCCAAGGGCTTCTATGGCTACACCTTC CASSPPKGFYGYTF
TRBJ1-4 TRBD1 few TRBV7-9 TGTGCCAGCAGCTTAGCTCATCTGACCGGGACAGCCCAGGGGGAAAAACTGTTTTTT CASSLAHLTGTAQGEKLFF
TRBJ1-2 TRBD1 - TRBV3-1 TGTGCCAGCTCCCGGGGACAGCTTAACTATGGCTACACCTTC CASSRGQLNYGYTF
TRBJ1-1 - - TRBV7-9 TGTGCCAGCAGTACACCGGGACGGTCTAGAGCTTTCTTT CASSTPGRSRAFF
TRBJ2-3 - many TRBV7-2 TGTGCCAGCAGCTACAGTGGGGGAATAGATACGCAGTATTTT CASSYSGGIDTQYF
TRBJ2-7 TRBD2 - TRBV5-1 TGCGCCAGCAGCTTGGGGCTAGCGGGGCCTGGGGTCGACGAGCAGTACTTC CASSLGLAGPGVDEQYF